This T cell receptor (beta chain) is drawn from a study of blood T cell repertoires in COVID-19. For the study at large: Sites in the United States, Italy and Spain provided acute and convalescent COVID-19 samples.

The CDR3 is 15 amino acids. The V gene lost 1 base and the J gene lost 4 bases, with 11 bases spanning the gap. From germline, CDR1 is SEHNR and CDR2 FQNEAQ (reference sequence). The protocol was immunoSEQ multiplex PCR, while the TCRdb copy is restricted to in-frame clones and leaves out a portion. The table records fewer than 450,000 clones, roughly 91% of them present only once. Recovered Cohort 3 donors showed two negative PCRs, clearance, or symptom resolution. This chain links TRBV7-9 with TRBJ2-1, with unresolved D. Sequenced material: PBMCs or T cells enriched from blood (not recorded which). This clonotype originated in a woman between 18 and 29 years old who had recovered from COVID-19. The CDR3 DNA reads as TGTGCCAGCAGCTTAGTCTTAGACTCTTACAATGAGCAGTTCTTC. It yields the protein CASSLVLDSYNEQFF.